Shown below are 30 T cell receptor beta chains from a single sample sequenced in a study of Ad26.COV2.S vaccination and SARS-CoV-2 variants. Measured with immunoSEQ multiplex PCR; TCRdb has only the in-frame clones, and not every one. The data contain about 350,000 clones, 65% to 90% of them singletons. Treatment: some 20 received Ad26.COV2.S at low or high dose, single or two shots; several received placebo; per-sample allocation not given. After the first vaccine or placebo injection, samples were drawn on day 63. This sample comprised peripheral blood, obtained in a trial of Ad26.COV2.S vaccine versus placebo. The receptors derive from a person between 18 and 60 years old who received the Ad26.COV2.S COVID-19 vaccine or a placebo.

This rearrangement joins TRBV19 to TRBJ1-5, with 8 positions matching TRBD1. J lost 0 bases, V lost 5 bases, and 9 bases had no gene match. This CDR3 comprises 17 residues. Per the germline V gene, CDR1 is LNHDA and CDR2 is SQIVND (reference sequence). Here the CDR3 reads CASSSKQGVDSNQPQHF. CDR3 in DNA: TGTGCCAGTAGTTCGAAACAGGGGGTGGATAGCAATCAGCCCCAGCATTTT.

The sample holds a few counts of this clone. This CDR3 is CASSGFGTVGHTQYF. The DNA for the CDR3 is TGTGCCAGCAGCGGATTCGGGACCGTCGGGCACACGCAGTATTTT. The genes are TRBV9 and TRBJ2-3; perhaps D is TRBD1 or TRBD2 (5 bases each). V lost 3 bases, J lost 9 bases, and 20 bases lay in between. This CDR3 has 15 amino acids. CDR1 and CDR2 from the germline V gene are SGDLS and YYNGEE.

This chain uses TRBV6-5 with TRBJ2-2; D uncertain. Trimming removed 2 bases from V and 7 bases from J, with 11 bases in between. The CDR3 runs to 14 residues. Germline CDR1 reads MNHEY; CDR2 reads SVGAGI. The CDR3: CASSYDQAYGELFF. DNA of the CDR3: TGTGCCAGCAGTTACGACCAGGCATACGGGGAGCTGTTTTTT.

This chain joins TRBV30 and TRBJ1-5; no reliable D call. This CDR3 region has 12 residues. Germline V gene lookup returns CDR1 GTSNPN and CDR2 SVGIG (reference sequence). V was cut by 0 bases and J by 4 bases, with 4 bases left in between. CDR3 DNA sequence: TGTGCCTGGAGTGTACCGAATCAGCCCCAGCATTTT. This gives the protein CAWSVPNQPQHF.

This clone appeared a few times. The CDR3 here is CASRLRGGRQETQYF. DNA for the CDR3: TGTGCAAGTCGCTTGAGAGGGGGCCGCCAAGAGACCCAGTACTTC. This chain connects TRBV12-2 to TRBJ2-5; TRBD1, as called in the table, went unchecked against the DNA. TRBV12-2 is a pseudogene locus. The CDR3 loop spans 15 amino acids.

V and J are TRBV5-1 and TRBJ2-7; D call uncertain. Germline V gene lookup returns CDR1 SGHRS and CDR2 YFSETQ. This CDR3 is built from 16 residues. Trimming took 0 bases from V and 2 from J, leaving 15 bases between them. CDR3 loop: CASSLESGGAAYEQYF. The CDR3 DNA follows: TGCGCCAGCAGCTTGGAGTCTGGCGGAGCAGCCTACGAGCAGTACTTC. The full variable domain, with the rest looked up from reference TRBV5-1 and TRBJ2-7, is KAGVTQTPRYLIKTRGQQVTLSCSPISGHRSVSWYQQTPGQGLQFLFEYFSETQRNKGNFPGRFSGRQFSNSRSEMNVSTLELGDSALYLCASSLESGGAAYEQYFGPGTRLTVT.

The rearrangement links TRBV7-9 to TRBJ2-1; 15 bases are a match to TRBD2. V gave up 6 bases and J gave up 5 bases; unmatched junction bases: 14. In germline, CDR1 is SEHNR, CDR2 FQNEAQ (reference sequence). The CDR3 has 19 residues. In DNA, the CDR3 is TGTGCCAGCAGGCCAATGGGACTAGCGGGGGGAAGAACGAACAATGAGCAGTTCTTC. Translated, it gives CASRPMGLAGGRTNNEQFF.

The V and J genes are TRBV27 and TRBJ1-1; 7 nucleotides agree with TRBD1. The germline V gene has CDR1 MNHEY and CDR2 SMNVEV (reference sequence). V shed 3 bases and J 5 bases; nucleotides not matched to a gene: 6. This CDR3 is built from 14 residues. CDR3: CASSFQGEATEAFF. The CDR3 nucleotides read TGTGCCAGCAGTTTTCAGGGGGAGGCTACTGAAGCTTTCTTT.

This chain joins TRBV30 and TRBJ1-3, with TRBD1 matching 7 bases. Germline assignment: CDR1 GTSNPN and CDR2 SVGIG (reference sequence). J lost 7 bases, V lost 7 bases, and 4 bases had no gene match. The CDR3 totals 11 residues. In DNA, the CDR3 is TGTGCCTCGACAGGGCTCAACACCATATATTTT. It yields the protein CASTGLNTIYF.

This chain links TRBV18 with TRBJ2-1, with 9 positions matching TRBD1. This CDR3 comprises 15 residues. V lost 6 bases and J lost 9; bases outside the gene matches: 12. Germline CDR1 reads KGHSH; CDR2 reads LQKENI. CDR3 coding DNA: TGTGCCAGCTCTCTTAATCCGACAGGGGGTGGTGAGCAGTTCTTC. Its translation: CASSLNPTGGGEQFF.

DNA of the CDR3: TGTGCCAGCAGCTACAGTTTGGAGACCCAGTACTTC. Protein: CASSYSLETQYF. The chain uses TRBV5-6 and TRBJ2-5; D gene uncertain. Germline V gives CDR1 SGHDT, CDR2 YYEEEE. Trimming shortened V by 3 bases and J by 5 bases, and 8 bases separated the two germline ends. This CDR3 comprises 12 residues.

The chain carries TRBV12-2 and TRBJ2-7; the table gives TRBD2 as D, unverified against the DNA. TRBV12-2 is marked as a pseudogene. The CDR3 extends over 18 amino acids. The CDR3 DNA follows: TGTGCAAGTCGCTCAAGCGGGAGGGAGGTATTTTTATCCTACGAGCAGTACTTC. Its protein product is CASRSSGREVFLSYEQYF.

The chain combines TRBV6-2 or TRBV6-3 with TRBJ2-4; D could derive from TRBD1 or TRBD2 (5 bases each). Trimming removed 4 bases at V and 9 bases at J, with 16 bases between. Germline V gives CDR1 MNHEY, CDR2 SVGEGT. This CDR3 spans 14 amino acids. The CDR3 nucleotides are TGTGCCAGCAGTTCCCCGGGGCAGAACGGCATTCAGTACTTC. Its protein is CASSSPGQNGIQYF.

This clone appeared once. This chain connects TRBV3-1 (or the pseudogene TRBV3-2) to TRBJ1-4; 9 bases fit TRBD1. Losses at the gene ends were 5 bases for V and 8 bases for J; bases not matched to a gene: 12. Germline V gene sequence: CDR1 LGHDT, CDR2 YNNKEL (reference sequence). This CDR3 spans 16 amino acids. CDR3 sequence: CASSLRSGTGKEKLFF. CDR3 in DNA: TGTGCCAGCAGCTTACGTTCCGGGACAGGGAAAGAAAAACTGTTTTTT.

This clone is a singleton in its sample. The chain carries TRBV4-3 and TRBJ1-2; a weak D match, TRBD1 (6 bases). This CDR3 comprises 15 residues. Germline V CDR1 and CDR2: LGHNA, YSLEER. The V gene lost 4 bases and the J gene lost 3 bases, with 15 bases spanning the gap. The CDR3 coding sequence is TGCGCCAGCAGCCGGAGGGCAGGGGTAGACTATGGCTACACCTTC. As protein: CASSRRAGVDYGYTF.

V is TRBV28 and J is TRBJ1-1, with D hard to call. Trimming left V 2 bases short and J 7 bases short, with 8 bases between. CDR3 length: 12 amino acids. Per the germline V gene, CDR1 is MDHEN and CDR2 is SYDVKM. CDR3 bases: TGTGCCAGCAGTTTAAGGTTCTATGAAGCTTTCTTT. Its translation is CASSLRFYEAFF.

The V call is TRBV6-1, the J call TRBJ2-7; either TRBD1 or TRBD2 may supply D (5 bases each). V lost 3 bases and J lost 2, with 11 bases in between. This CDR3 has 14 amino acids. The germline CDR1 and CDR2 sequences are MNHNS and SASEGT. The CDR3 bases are TGTGCCAGCAGTGACGACCGGGACCCCTACGAGCAGTACTTC. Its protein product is CASSDDRDPYEQYF.

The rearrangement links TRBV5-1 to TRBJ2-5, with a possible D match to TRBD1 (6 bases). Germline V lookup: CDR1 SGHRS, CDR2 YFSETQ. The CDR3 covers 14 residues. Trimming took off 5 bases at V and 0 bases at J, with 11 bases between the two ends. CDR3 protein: CASSGQSHQETQYF. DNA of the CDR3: TGCGCCAGCAGTGGACAGAGCCACCAAGAGACCCAGTACTTC.

Here the CDR3 DNA reads TGTGCCAGCAGCCAAGAACCGGGACTCCAGCTTACCACAGATACGCAGTATTTT. Amino acid sequence: CASSQEPGLQLTTDTQYF. The rearrangement joins TRBV4-2 to TRBJ2-3; weak D call: TRBD2 (6 bases). CDR1 and CDR2 (germline): LGHNA, YNFKEQ. V was clipped by 0 bases and J by 2 bases, with 18 bases between them. CDR3 length: 18 residues.

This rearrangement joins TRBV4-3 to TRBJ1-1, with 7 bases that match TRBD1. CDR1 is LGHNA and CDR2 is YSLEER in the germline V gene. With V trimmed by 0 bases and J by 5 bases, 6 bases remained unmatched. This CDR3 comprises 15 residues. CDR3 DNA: TGCGCCAGCAGCCAAGATACACAGGGGAAGACTGAAGCTTTCTTT. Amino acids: CASSQDTQGKTEAFF.

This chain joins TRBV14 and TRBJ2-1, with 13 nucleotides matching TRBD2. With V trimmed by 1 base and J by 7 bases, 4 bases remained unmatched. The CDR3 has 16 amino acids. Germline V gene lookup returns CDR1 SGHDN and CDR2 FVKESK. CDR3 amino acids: CASSQGGTSGTNEQFF. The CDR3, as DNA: TGTGCCAGCAGCCAAGGTGGGACTAGCGGGACAAATGAGCAGTTCTTC.

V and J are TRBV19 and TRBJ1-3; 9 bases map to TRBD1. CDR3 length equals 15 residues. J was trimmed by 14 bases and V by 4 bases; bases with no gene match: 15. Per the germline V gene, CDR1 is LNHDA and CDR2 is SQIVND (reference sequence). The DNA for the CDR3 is TGTGCCAGTAGTACTATCCGGGACAGGGACCGATCGGTATATTTT. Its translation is CASSTIRDRDRSVYF.

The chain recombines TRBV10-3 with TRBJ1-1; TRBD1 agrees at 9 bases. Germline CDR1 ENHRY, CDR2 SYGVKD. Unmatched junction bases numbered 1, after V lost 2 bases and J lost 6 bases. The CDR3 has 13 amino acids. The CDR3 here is CAISERDRAEAFF. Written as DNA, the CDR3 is TGTGCCATCAGTGAGAGGGACAGGGCTGAAGCTTTCTTT.

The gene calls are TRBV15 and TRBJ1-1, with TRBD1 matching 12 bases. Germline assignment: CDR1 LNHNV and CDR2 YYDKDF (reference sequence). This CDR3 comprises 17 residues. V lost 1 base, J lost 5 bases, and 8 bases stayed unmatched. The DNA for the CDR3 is TGTGCCACCAGCAGAGGCGGGACAGGGGGCCCAAGGACTGAAGCTTTCTTT. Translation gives CATSRGGTGGPRTEAFF.

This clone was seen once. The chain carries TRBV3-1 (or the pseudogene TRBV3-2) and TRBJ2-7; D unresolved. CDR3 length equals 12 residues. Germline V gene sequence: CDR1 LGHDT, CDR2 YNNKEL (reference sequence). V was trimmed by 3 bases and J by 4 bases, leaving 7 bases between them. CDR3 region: CASSHLLYEQYF. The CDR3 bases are TGTGCCAGCAGCCACCTCTTATACGAGCAGTACTTC.

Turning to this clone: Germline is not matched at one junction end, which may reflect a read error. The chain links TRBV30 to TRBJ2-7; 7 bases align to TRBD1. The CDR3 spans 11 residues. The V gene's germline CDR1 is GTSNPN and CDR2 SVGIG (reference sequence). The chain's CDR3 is CAWSVQGQSSF. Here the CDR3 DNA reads TGTGCCTGGAGTGTACAGGGACAGAGTTCATTC.

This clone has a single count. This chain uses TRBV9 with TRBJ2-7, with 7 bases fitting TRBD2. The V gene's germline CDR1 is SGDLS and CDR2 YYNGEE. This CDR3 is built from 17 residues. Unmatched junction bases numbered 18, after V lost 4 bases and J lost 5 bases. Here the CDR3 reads CASSPNGPRDYQNEQYF. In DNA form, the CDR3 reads TGTGCCAGCAGCCCCAATGGTCCTAGGGACTATCAAAACGAGCAGTACTTC.

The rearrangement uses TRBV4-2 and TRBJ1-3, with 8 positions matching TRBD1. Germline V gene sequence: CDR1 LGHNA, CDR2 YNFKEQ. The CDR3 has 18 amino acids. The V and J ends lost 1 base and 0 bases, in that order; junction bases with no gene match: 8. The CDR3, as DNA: TGTGCCAGCAGCCAAGGGACAGGGCCCGACCTCTCTGGAAACACCATATATTTT. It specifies CASSQGTGPDLSGNTIYF.

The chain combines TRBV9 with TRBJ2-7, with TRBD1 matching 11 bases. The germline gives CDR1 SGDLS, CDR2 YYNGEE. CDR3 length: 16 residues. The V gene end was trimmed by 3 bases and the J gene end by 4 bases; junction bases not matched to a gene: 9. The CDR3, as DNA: TGTGCCAGCAGCGGGGCCGGGACAGGGGGTTGGTACGAGCAGTACTTC. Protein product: CASSGAGTGGWYEQYF.

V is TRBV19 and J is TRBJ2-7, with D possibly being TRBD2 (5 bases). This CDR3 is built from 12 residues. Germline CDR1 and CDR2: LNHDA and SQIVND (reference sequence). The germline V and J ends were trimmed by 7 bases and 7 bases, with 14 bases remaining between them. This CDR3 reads CASKGTAGEQYF. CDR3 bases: TGTGCCAGTAAAGGAACCGCGGGTGAGCAGTACTTC.